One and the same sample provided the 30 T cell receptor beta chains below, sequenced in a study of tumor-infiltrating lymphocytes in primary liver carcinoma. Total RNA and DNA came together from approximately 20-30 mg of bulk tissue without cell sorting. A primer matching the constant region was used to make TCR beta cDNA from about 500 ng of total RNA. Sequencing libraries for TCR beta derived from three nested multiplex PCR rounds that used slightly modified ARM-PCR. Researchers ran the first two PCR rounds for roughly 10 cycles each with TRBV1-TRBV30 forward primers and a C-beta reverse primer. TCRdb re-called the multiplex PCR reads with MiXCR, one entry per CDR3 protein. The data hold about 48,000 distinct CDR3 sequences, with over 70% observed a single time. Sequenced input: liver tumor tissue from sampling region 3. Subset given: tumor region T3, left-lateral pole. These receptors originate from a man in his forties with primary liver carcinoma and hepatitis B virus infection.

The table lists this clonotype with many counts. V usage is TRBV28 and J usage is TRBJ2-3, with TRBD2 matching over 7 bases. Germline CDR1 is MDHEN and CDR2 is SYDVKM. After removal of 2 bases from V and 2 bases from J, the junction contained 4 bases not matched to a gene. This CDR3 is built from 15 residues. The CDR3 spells CASSLAGVDTDTQYF. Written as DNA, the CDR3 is TGTGCCAGCAGTTTAGCGGGGGTTGACACAGATACGCAGTATTTT.

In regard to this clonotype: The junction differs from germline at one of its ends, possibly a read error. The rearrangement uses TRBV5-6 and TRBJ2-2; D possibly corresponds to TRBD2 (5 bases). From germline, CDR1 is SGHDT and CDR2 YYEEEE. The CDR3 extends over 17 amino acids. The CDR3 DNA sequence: TGTGCCAGCAGCTTGGCCTGCAGCGCATGGAACACCGGGGAGATGTTTTTT. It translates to CASSLACSAWNTGEMFF.

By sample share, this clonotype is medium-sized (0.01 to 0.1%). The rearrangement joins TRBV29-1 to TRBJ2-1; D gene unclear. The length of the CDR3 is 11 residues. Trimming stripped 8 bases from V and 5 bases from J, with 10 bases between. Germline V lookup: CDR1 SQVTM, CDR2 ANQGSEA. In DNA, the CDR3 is TGCAGCCCCCGGCTAGACAATGAGCAGTTCTTC. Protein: CSPRLDNEQFF.

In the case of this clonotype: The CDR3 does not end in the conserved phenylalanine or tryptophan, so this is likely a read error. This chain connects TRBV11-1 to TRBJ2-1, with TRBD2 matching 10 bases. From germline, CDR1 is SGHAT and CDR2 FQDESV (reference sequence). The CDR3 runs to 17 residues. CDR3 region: CASSLGLAGEVDNKQFS. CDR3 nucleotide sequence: TGTGCCAGCAGCCTGGGGCTAGCGGGAGAAGTTGACAATAAGCAGTTCTCC.

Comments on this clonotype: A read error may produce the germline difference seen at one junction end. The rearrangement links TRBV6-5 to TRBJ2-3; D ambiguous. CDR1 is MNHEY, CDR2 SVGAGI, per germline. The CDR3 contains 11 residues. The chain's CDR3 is CAGMKPDTQYF. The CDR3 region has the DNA TGTGCCGGCATGAAGCCAGATACACAGTATTTT.

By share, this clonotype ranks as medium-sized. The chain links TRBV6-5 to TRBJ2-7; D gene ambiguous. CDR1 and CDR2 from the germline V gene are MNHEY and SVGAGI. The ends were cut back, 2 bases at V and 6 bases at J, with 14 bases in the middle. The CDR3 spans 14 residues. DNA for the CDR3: TGTGCCAGCAGTTACCAGTCAACCCCTCTCGAGCAGTACTTC. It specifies CASSYQSTPLEQYF.

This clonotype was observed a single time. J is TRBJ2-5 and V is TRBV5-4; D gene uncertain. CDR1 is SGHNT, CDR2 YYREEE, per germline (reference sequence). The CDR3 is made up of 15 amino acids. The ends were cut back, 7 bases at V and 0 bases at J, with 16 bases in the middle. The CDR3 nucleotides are TGTGCCAGCTGCCCATCTGTCCAGGACCAAGAGACCCAGTACTTC. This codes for CASCPSVQDQETQYF.

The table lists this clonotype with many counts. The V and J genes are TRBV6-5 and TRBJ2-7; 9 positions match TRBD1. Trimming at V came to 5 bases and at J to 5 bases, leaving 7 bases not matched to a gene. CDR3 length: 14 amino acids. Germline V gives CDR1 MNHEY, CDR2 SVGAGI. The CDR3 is CASSPGTGRNEQYF. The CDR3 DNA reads TGTGCCAGCAGTCCCGGGACAGGGAGGAACGAGCAGTACTTC.

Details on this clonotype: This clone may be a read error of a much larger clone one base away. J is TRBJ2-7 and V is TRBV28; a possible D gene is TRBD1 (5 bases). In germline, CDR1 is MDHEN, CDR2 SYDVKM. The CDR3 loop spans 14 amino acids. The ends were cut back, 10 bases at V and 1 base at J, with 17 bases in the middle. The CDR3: CATQTARTSYEQYF. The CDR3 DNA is TGTGCCACTCAGACAGCCAGAACTTCCTACGAGCAGTACTTC.

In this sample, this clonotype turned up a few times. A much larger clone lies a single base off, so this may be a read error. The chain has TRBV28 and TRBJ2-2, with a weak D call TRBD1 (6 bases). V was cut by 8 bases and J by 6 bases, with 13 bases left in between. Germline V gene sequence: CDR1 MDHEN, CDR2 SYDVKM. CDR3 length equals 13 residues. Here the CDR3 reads CASLNTGPGELFF. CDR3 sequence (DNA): TGTGCCAGCCTGAACACAGGGCCCGGGGAGCTGTTTTTT.

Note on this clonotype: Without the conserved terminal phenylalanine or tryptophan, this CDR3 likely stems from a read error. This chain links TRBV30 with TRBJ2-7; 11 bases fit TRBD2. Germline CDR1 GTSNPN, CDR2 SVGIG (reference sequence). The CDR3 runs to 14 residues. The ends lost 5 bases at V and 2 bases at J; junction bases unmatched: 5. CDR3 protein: CAWARLAGTYEQYS. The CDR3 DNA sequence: TGTGCCTGGGCGCGACTAGCGGGAACCTACGAGCAGTACTCC.

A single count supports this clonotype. The CDR3, as DNA: TGTGCCAGCAGTTTATCGATCCTTGAACAGTTCTTC. Encoded protein: CASSLSILEQFF. This rearrangement joins TRBV12-3 or TRBV12-4 to TRBJ2-1; D gene ambiguous. Trimming pared 2 bases from V and 13 bases from J, leaving 12 bases between. The CDR3 length is 12 residues.

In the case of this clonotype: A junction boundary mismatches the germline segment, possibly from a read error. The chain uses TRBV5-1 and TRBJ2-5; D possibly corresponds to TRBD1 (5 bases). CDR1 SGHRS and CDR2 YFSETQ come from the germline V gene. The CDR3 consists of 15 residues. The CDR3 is CASSAQGSLQETQNF. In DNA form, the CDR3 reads TGCGCCAGCAGCGCCCAGGGCTCGCTCCAAGAGACCCAGAACTTC.

The CDR3 sequence: CASSQGTSGAGELFF. The CDR3 DNA sequence: TGTGCCAGCTCACAGGGGACTAGCGGAGCCGGGGAGCTGTTTTTT. This rearrangement joins TRBV18 to TRBJ2-2, with 11 bases aligning to TRBD2. The CDR3 length is 15 residues. V shed 4 bases and J 6 bases; nucleotides not matched to a gene: 4. CDR1 and CDR2 (germline): KGHSH, LQKENI.

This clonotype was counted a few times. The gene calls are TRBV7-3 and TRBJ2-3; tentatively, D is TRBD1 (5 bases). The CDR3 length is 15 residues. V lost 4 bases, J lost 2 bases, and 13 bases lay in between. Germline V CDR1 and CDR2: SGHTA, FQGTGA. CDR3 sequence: CASSSTVAPTDTQYF. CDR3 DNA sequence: TGTGCCAGCAGCTCGACAGTGGCCCCCACAGATACGCAGTATTTT. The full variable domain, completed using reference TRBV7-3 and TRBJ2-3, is GAGVSQTPSNKVTEKGKYVELRCDPISGHTALYWYRQSLGQGPEFLIYFQGTGAADDSGLPNDRFFAVRPEGSVSTLKIQRTERGDSAVYLCASSSTVAPTDTQYFGPGTRLTVL.

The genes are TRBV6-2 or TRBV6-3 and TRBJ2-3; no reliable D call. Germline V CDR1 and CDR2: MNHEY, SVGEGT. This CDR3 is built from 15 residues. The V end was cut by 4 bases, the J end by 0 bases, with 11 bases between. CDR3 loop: CASSFGTSSTDTQYF. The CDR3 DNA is TGTGCCAGCAGTTTTGGCACCTCTAGCACAGATACGCAGTATTTT.

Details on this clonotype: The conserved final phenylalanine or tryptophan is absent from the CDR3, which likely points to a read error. Here the CDR3 reads CASNLNDAYEQFS. The CDR3 region has the DNA TGTGCCAGCAACTTAAATGATGCCTATGAGCAGTTCTCT. V gene TRBV11-2 combines with J gene TRBJ2-1; D unresolved. The CDR3 consists of 13 residues. Germline CDR1 SGHAT, CDR2 FQNNGV.

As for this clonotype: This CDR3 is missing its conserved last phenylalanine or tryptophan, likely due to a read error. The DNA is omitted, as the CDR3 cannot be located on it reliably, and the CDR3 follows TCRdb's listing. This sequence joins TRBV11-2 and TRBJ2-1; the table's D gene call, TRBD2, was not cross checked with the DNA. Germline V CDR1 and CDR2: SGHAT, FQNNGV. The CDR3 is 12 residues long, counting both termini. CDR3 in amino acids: CASSSDRTSEFS.

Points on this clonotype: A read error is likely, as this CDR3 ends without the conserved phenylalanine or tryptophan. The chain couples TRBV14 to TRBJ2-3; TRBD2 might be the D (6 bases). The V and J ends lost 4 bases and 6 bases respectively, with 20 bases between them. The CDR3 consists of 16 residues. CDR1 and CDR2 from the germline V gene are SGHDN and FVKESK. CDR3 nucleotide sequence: TGTGCCAGCAGCCTAGATCTACCGGGAGACGGGGATACGCAGTATTTG. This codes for CASSLDLPGDGDTQYL.

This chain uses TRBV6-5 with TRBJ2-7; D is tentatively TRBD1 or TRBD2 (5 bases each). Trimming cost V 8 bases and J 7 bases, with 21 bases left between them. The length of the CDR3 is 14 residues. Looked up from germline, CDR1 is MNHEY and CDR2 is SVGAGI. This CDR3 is CASLPNPLGTEQYF. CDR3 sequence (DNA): TGTGCCAGCTTGCCCAACCCCCTGGGGACGGAGCAGTACTTC.

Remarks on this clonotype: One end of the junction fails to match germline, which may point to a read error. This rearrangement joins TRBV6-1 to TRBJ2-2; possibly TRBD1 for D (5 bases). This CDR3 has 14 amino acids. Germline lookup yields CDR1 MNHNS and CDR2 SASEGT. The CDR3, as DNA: TGTGCCAGCAGTGACAGGGTCCAAACCTGGGAACTGTTTTTT. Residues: CASSDRVQTWELFF.

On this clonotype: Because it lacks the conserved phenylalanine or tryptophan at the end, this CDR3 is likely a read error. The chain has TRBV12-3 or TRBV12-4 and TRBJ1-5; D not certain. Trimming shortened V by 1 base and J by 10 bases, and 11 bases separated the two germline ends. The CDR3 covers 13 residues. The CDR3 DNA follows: TGTGCCAGCAGTTTAGTAAGTCTTCAACCCCAGCATGTT. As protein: CASSLVSLQPQHV.

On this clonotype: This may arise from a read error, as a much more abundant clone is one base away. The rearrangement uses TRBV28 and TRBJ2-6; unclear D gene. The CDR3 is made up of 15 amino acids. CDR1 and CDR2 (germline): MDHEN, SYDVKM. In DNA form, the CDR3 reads TGTGACAGCAGTCGACGGCTGTCTGGGGCCAACGTCCTGACTTTC. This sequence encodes CDSSRRLSGANVLTF.

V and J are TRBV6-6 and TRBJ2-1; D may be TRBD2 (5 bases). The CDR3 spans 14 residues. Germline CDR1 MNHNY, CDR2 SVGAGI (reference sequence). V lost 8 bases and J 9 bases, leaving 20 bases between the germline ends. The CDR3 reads CASGSGYSYGEQFF. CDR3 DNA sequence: TGTGCCAGCGGGAGCGGCTACTCCTACGGTGAGCAGTTCTTC.

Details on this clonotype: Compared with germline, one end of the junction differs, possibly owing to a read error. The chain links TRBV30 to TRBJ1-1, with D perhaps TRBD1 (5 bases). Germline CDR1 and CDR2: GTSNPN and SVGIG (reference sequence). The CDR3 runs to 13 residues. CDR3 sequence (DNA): TGTGCCTGGAGTGTAAGGGTCGGGACTGAAACTTTCTTT. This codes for CAWSVRVGTETFF.

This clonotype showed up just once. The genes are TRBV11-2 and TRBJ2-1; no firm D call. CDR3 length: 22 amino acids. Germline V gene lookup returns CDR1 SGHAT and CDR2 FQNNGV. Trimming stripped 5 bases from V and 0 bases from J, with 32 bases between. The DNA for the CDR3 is TGTGCCAGCAGCCTCTCCTACCGGAGTCCCGTGAAACAAGTTCGCTCCTACAATGAGCAGTTCTTC. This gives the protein CASSLSYRSPVKQVRSYNEQFF. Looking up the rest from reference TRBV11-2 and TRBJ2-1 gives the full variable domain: EAGVAQSPRYKIIEKRQSVAFWCNPISGHATLYWYQQILGQGPKLLIQFQNNGVVDDSQLPKDRFSAERLKGVDSTLKIQPAKLEDSAVYLCASSLSYRSPVKQVRSYNEQFFGPGTRLTVL.

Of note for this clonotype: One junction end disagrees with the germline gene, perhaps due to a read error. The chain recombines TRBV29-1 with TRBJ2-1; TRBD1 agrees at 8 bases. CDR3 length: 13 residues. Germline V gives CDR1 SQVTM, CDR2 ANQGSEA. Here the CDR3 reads CSIGTGGYNERFF. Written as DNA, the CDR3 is TGCAGCATCGGGACAGGAGGATACAATGAGCGGTTCTTC.

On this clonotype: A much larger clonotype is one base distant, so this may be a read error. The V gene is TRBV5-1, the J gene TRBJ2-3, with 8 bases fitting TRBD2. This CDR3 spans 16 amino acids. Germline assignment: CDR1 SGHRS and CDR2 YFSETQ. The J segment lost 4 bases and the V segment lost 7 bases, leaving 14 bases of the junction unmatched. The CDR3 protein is CASSPNSGTPSDTQYF. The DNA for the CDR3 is TGCGCCAGCTCGCCAAATAGCGGGACCCCATCAGATACGCAGTATTTT.

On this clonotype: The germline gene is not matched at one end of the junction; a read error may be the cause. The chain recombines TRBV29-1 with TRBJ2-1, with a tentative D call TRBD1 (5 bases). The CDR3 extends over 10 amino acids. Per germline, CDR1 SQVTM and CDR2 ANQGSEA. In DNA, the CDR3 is TGCATCGGATTGGACAATGAGCAGTCCTTC. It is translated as CIGLDNEQSF.

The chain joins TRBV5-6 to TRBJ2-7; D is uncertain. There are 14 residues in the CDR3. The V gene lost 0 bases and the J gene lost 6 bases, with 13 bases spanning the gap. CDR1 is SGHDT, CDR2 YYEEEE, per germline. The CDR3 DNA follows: TGTGCCAGCAGCTTGGGTCCCCCGGGCAGCGAGCAGTACTTC. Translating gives CASSLGPPGSEQYF. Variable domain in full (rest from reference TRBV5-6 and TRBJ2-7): DAGVTQSPTHLIKTRGQQVTLRCSPKSGHDTVSWYQQALGQGPQFIFQYYEEEERQRGNFPDRFSGHQFPNYSSELNVNALLLGDSALYLCASSLGPPGSEQYFGPGTRLTVT.